Presented here are 22 T cell receptor beta chains from one specimen sequenced in a study of shared clonotypes between healthy human individuals. The repertoire was sequenced with immunoSEQ multiplex PCR; TCRdb's copy has only in-frame clones and lacks some. The sample shows around 2.5 million clones, 90% to 95% of them seen only once. Sequences were obtained from naive CD4+ T cells from PBMCs. Specified subset: CD45RA+ positively selected. The receptors come from a man between 18 and 35 years old in good health. Some clones in this sample may be carry-over from other donors' samples.

The chain joins TRBV28 to TRBJ2-3, with 12 bases that match TRBD2. Germline CDR1 is MDHEN and CDR2 is SYDVKM. The V gene end was trimmed by 4 bases and the J gene end by 2 bases; junction bases not matched to a gene: 10. This CDR3 contains 18 residues. The CDR3 reads CASSSLAGGPLYTDTQYF. In nucleotides, the CDR3 is TGTGCCAGCAGTTCTCTAGCGGGAGGGCCGCTATACACAGATACGCAGTATTTT.

This chain uses TRBV9 with TRBJ2-7; D call uncertain. CDR1 is SGDLS and CDR2 is YYNGEE in the germline V gene. Trimming took off 4 bases at V and 2 bases at J, with 13 bases between the two ends. The CDR3 runs to 14 residues. The CDR3 nucleotides are TGTGCCAGCAGCCCCTTAAGATGGCCCTACGAGCAGTACTTC. Translating it yields CASSPLRWPYEQYF.

The chain couples TRBV5-6 to TRBJ1-1, with no clear D. This CDR3 is built from 11 residues. Germline CDR1 and CDR2: SGHDT and YYEEEE. V was cut by 3 bases and J by 6 bases, with 6 bases left in between. CDR3 residues: CASSWISEAFF. The DNA of the CDR3 is TGTGCCAGCAGCTGGATCTCTGAAGCTTTCTTT.

The chain couples TRBV27 to TRBJ2-7; TRBD2 matches at 7 bases. There are 15 residues in the CDR3. J was trimmed by 2 bases and V by 9 bases; bases with no gene match: 13. Looked up from germline, CDR1 is MNHEY and CDR2 is SMNVEV (reference sequence). The CDR3 bases are TGTGCCAGTCATCCGGGACTACAAAGTACCTACGAGCAGTACTTC. Its protein product is CASHPGLQSTYEQYF.

This chain links TRBV28 with TRBJ2-1; no definite D call. This CDR3 is 17 amino acids long. Germline V gene data show CDR1 as MDHEN and CDR2 as SYDVKM. The V end lost 5 bases, the J end lost 0 bases, and 17 bases lay between the germline ends. The CDR3 sequence: CASSGFGASSSYNEQFF. The DNA of the CDR3 is TGTGCCAGCAGTGGATTTGGCGCTTCGAGCTCCTACAATGAGCAGTTCTTC.

As to this clone: Other nucleotide sequences from this sample produce the same CDR3. V and J are TRBV7-9 and TRBJ2-1, with 9 bases identical to TRBD2. Germline trimming cut 3 bases from V and 1 base from J; bases unmatched to any gene: 1. CDR1 and CDR2 from the germline V gene are SEHNR and FQNEAQ (reference sequence). This CDR3 comprises 15 residues. CDR3 residues: CASSFLAGSYNEQFF. The CDR3 DNA follows: TGTGCCAGCAGCTTTCTAGCGGGATCCTACAATGAGCAGTTCTTC.

V gene TRBV2 combines with J gene TRBJ2-7, with D uncertain. The germline V gene has CDR1 SNHLY and CDR2 FYNNEI. V was pared by 3 bases and J by 3 bases, with 12 bases between. The CDR3 spans 14 residues. CDR3 in amino acids: CASSDGPASYEQYF. The CDR3 DNA is TGTGCCAGCAGTGACGGGCCAGCGAGCTACGAGCAGTACTTC.

The V and J genes are TRBV28 and TRBJ1-4; D gene uncertain. This CDR3 region has 13 residues. V lost 4 bases and J lost 4, with 7 bases in between. The germline gives CDR1 MDHEN, CDR2 SYDVKM. The CDR3 DNA follows: TGTGCCAGCAGTTCTCAGATTAATGAAAAACTGTTTTTT. Translated, it gives CASSSQINEKLFF.

This clone occurred a few times. The same CDR3 can be traced to other DNA sequences in this sample. The chain couples TRBV5-1 to TRBJ1-1, with D possibly TRBD1 on 5 matching bases. Germline CDR1 is SGHRS and CDR2 is YFSETQ. The CDR3 has 14 amino acids. V lost 0 bases and J 0 bases, leaving 6 bases between the germline ends. The CDR3 is CASSLDRLNTEAFF. CDR3 coding DNA: TGCGCCAGCAGCTTGGACAGGTTGAACACTGAAGCTTTCTTT.

The rearrangement uses TRBV5-1 and TRBJ2-5; D gene unclear. The tail of the sequence fits TRBJ2-7 better, so the J call may be wrong. Germline V gene sequence: CDR1 SGHRS, CDR2 YFSETQ. CDR3 length equals 15 residues. CDR3 in amino acids: CASSLVPSNSHEQYF. The CDR3 DNA is TGCGCCAGCAGCTTGGTGCCCTCAAACAGCCACGAGCAGTACTTC.

The chain uses TRBV6-5 and TRBJ1-1; no definite D call. The length of the CDR3 is 15 residues. CDR1 and CDR2 (germline): MNHEY, SVGAGI. V was shortened by 1 base and J by 5 bases, with 14 bases between the two germline ends. The CDR3, as DNA: TGTGCCAGCAGTTACTATGGGAAGGTTGGAACTGAAGCTTTCTTT. Its protein product is CASSYYGKVGTEAFF.

The rearrangement joins TRBV29-1 to TRBJ2-2; weak D call: TRBD1 (5 bases). The V gene's germline CDR1 is SQVTM and CDR2 ANQGSEA. Trimming left V 6 bases short and J 3 bases short, with 14 bases between. The CDR3 has 14 amino acids. The CDR3 sequence: CSVGSPGHTGELFF. For the CDR3, the DNA is TGCAGCGTGGGATCCCCAGGGCACACCGGGGAGCTGTTTTTT.

The table lists this clone with a few counts. The chain uses TRBV28 and TRBJ1-5; 8 nucleotides align to TRBD1. The V and J ends lost 6 bases and 4 bases, in that order; junction bases with no gene match: 8. This CDR3 is 15 amino acids long. CDR1 is MDHEN, CDR2 SYDVKM, per germline. The DNA for the CDR3 is TGTGCCAGCAGACCCAGTACAGGGGGGAATCAGCCCCAGCATTTT. Encoded protein: CASRPSTGGNQPQHF.

The chain recombines TRBV6-1 with TRBJ2-7; TRBD1 matches at 9 bases. CDR1 and CDR2 from the germline V gene are MNHNS and SASEGT. Unmatched junction bases numbered 11, after V lost 2 bases and J lost 9 bases. This CDR3 has 15 residues. CDR3 sequence reads: CASSEYGTGNDRQYF. The DNA of the CDR3 is TGTGCCAGCAGTGAATACGGGACAGGGAACGATAGGCAGTACTTC.

This clone was observed a few times. V usage is TRBV28 and J usage is TRBJ1-1; D ambiguous. V was cut by 6 bases and J by 0 bases, with 11 bases left in between. The CDR3 runs to 14 residues. Germline assignment: CDR1 MDHEN and CDR2 SYDVKM. The CDR3 sequence: CASSPLTVNTEAFF. As DNA, the CDR3 is TGTGCCAGCAGCCCCTTAACAGTGAACACTGAAGCTTTCTTT.

The gene calls are TRBV28 and TRBJ1-2, with a tentative D call TRBD1 (6 bases). Trimming pared 0 bases from V and 7 bases from J, leaving 18 bases between. The CDR3 has 16 residues. CDR1 MDHEN and CDR2 SYDVKM come from the germline V gene. The CDR3 is CASSLWPGAKVSGYTF. In DNA form, the CDR3 reads TGTGCCAGCAGTTTATGGCCGGGGGCCAAGGTTTCTGGCTACACCTTC.

The chain combines TRBV23-1 with TRBJ2-2; 11 bases line up with TRBD2. TRBV23-1 is an ORF; its function is uncertain. The CDR3 runs to 17 residues. The trim removed 8 bases at V and 8 bases at J, leaving 16 bases unmatched. The CDR3 sequence is CASALMSSGRAKGELFF. DNA for the CDR3: TGCGCCAGCGCCCTAATGAGTAGCGGGAGGGCGAAAGGGGAGCTGTTTTTT.

The chain links TRBV6-1 to TRBJ2-7; 8 bases are shared with TRBD1. CDR3 length equals 16 residues. Germline CDR1 and CDR2: MNHNS and SASEGT. After removal of 4 bases from V and 8 bases from J, the junction contained 16 bases not matched to a gene. The DNA of the CDR3 is TGTGCCAGCAGTGCCAGCAGTGACGGGACAGGAAGTAAGCAGTACTTC. Translating gives CASSASSDGTGSKQYF.

The chain has TRBV28 and TRBJ2-7; perhaps TRBD2 as D (5 bases). The length of the CDR3 is 15 residues. Trimming removed 3 bases at V and 2 bases at J, with 14 bases between. The germline gives CDR1 MDHEN, CDR2 SYDVKM. DNA of the CDR3: TGTGCCAGCAGTTTTCAGCCGGGGTTACCCTACGAGCAGTACTTC. Its protein product is CASSFQPGLPYEQYF.

This clone was found once. The chain uses TRBV6-5 and TRBJ1-2; 9 positions match TRBD1. CDR3 size: 13 residues. The germline gives CDR1 MNHEY, CDR2 SVGAGI. Unmatched junction bases numbered 7, after V lost 8 bases and J lost 6 bases. The CDR3 spells CASRDRVFDGYTF. Written as DNA, the CDR3 is TGTGCCAGCCGGGACAGGGTGTTCGATGGCTACACCTTC.

The chain couples TRBV27 to TRBJ2-3, with a tentative D call TRBD1 (5 bases). CDR1 and CDR2 (germline): MNHEY, SMNVEV (reference sequence). The ends were cut back, 5 bases at V and 5 bases at J, with 23 bases in the middle. There are 17 residues in the CDR3. The CDR3 reads CASSAHRKTLRGDTQYF. CDR3 coding DNA: TGTGCCAGCAGTGCCCACAGGAAAACATTACGCGGAGATACGCAGTATTTT.

The gene calls are TRBV27 and TRBJ1-2; D is ambiguous. V was trimmed by 9 bases and J by 7 bases, leaving 24 bases between them. This CDR3 is 15 amino acids long. Germline assignment: CDR1 MNHEY and CDR2 SMNVEV (reference sequence). CDR3 residues: CASSLGRFISSGYTF. CDR3 sequence (DNA): TGTGCCAGTTCCCTAGGCCGTTTCATCAGCAGTGGCTACACCTTC.